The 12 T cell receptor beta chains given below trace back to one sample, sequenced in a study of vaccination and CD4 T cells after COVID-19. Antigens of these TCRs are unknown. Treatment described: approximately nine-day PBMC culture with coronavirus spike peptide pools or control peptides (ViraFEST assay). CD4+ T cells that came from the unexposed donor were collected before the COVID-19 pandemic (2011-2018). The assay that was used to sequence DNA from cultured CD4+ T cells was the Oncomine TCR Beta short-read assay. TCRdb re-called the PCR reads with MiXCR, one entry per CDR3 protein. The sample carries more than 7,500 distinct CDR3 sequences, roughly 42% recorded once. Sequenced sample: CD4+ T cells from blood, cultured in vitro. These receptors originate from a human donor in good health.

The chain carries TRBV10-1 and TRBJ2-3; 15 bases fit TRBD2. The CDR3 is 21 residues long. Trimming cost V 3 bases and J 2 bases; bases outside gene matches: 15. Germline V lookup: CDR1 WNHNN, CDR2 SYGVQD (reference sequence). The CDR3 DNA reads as TGCGCCAGCAGTGATCAGAGGACTAGCGGGAGGGCCCCAAGTCTCACAGATACGCAGTATTTT. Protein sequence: CASSDQRTSGRAPSLTDTQYF.

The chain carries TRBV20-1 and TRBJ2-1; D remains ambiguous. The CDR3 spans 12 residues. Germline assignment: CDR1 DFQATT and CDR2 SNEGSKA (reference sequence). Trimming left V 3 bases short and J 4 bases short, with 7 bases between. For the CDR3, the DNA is TGCAGTGCTAGTCTGGCGTACAATGAGCAGTTCTTC. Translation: CSASLAYNEQFF.

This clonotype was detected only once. The DNA for the CDR3 is TGCGCCAGCAGCCAAGATTTGGGGGGTGCCTATGAAAAACTGTTTTTT. Amino acid sequence: CASSQDLGGAYEKLFF. The J gene is TRBJ1-4, the V gene TRBV4-3; D might be TRBD1 (5 bases). V lost 0 bases and J lost 6, with 14 bases in between. CDR3 length: 16 residues. The V gene's germline CDR1 is LGHNA and CDR2 YSLEER.

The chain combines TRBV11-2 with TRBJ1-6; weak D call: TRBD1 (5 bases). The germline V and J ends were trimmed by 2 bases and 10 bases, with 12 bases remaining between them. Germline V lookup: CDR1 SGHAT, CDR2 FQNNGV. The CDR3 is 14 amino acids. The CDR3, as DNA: TGTGCCAGCAGCTTACTCCAGGGAGGATCACCCCTCCACTTT. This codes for CASSLLQGGSPLHF.

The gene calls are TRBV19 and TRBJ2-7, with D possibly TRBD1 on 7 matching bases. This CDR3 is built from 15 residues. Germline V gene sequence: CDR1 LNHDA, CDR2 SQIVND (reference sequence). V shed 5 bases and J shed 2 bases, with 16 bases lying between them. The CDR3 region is CASSPSTGRTYEQYF. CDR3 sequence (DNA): TGTGCCAGTAGTCCGTCGACAGGGAGGACCTACGAGCAGTACTTC. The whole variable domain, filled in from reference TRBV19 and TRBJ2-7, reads DGGITQSPKYLFRKEGQNVTLSCEQNLNHDAMYWYRQDPGQGLRLIYYSQIVNDFQKGDIAEGYSVSREKKESFPLTVTSAQKNPTAFYLCASSPSTGRTYEQYFGPGTRLTVT.

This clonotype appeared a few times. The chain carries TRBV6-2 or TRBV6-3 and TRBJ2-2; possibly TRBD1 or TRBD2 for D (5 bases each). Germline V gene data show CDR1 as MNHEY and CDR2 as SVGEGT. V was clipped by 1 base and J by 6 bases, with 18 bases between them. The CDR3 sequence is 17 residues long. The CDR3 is CASSYWGTVLRSGELFF. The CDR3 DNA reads TGTGCCAGCAGTTACTGGGGGACGGTTCTACGGTCCGGGGAGCTGTTTTTT.

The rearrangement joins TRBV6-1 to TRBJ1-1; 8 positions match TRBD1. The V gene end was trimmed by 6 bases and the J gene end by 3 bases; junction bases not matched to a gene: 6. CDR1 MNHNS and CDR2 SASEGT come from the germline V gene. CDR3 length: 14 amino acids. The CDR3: CASRRDRLDTEAFF. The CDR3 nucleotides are TGTGCCAGCAGGAGGGACAGGTTAGACACTGAAGCTTTCTTT.

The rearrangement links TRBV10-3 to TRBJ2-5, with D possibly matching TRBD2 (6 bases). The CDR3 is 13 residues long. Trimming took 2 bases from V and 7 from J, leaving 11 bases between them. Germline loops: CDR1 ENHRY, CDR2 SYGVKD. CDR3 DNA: TGTGCCATCAGTGAGACTAGCTGGGGGACCCAGTACTTC. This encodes CAISETSWGTQYF.

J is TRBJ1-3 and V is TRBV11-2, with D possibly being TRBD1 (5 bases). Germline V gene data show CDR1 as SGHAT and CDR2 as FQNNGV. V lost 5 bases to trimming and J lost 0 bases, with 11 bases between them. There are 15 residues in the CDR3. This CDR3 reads CASSDRQSSGNTIYF. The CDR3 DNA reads TGTGCCAGCAGCGACAGACAGAGCTCTGGAAACACCATATATTTT.

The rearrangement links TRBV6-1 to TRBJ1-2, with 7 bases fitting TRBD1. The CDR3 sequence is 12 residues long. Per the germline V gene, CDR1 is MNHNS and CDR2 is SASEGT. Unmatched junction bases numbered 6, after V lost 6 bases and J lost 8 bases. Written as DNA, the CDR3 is TGTGCCAGCAGCGACAGGGCTAGGGGCTACACCTTC. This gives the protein CASSDRARGYTF.

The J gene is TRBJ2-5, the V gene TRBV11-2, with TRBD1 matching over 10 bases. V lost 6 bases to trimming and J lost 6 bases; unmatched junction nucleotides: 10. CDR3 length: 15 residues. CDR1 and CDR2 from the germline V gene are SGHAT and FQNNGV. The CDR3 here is CASSPGTGVLKTQYF. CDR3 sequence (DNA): TGTGCCAGCAGTCCCGGGACAGGGGTCCTAAAGACCCAGTACTTC.

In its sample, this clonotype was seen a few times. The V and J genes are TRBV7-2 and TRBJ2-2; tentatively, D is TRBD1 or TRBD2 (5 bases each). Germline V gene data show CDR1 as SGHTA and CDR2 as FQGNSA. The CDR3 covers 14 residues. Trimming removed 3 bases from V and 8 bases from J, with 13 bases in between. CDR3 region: CASSFGTKTGELFF. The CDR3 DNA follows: TGTGCCAGCAGCTTCGGGACCAAGACGGGGGAGCTGTTTTTT. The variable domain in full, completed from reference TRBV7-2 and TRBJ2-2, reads GAGVSQSPSNKVTEKGKDVELRCDPISGHTALYWYRQSLGQGLEFLIYFQGNSAPDKSGLPSDRFSAERTGGSVSTLTIQRTQQEDSAVYLCASSFGTKTGELFFGEGSRLTVL.